This T cell receptor beta chain was recorded in a study of memory CD4+ T cells and cytomegalovirus serostatus. Across the whole study: Of the healthy Belgian adults, several were CMV seropositive and 20 to 30 seronegative. Whole-study findings and limits: Each of 65 to 70 CMV-associated TCRbeta sequences occurred in one to five individuals.

This clone was observed once. Its antigen is not known. Single viable CD3+CD4+CD8-CD45RO+ cells were sorted as the memory CD4+ T cells. Serostatus was set by detecting CMV pp150, pp28, p38, p52 IgG. TCRdb keeps only in-frame clones here, not all; method: immunoSEQ multiplex PCR. The sample carries under 75,000 clones, about 78% recorded once. J was trimmed by 12 bases and V by 0 bases; bases with no gene match: 4. Germline lookup yields CDR1 SGHAT and CDR2 FQNNGV. The CDR3 sequence is 13 residues long. The chain recombines TRBV11-2 with TRBJ2-4; 8 bases align to TRBD1. This TCR derives from an adult in good health and CMV-seronegative. Some clones in this sample may be carry-over from other donors' samples. Sample: memory CD4+ T cells from blood. The CDR3, as DNA: TGTGCCAGCAGCTTAGACAGGGGGCGAAGTCAGTACTTC. Protein sequence: CASSLDRGRSQYF.